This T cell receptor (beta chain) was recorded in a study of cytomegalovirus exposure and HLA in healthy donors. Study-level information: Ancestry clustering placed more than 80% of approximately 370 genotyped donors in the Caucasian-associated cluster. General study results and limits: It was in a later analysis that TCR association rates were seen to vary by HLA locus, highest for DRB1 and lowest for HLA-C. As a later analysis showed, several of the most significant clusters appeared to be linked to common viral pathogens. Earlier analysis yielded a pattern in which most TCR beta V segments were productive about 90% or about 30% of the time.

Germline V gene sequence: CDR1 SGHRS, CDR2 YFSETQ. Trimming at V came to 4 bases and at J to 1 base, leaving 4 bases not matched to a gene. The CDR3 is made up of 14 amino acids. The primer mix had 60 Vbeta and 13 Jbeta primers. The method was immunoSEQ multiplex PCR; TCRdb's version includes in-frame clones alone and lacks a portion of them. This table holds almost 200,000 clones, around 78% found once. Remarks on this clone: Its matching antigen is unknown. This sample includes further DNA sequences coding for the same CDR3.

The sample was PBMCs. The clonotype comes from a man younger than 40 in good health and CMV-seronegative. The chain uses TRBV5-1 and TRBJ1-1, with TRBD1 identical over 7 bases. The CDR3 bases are TGCGCCAGCAGCCCTGGGACAGCGAACACTGAAGCTTTCTTT. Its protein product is CASSPGTANTEAFF.